Included here is one T cell receptor (beta chain) sequence, with context. The specificity of this receptor is unknown. Base qualities are not provided; no much larger clone lies one nucleotide away. Library preparation used the immunoSEQ multiplex PCR assay. A mixture of 60 forward primers for TCR Vbeta segments and 13 reverse primers for TCR Jbeta segments was used in the multiplex PCR. The CDR3 region of rearranged TCR beta genes was amplified from genomic DNA with a multiplex PCR assay. Amplified TCR beta libraries were sequenced as 87-base-pair reads on the Illumina HiSeq System. The study's processing was this. In a later analysis, some 80 million unique TCR beta chains were counted across the approximately 640 repertoires, and roughly 10 million of these chains were shared by at least two donors. Raw reads were error-corrected and collapsed into unique sequences by a nearest-neighbor algorithm in which closely related sequences were merged to remove PCR and sequencing errors. V, D and J gene segments were assigned by aligning CDR3 sequences to IMGT reference sequences. Each retained sequence needed at least a six-nucleotide match to both a V gene segment and a J gene segment. A rearrangement counted as productive if the CDR3 had no stop codons and remained in frame with V and J, and every other rearrangement counted as non-productive. Following IMGT convention, CDR3 was defined as the stretch from the second conserved V-encoded cysteine to the conserved J-encoded phenylalanine. The earlier analysis of 500 to 750 of the donors excluded any sequence lacking an unambiguous match to a single V gene segment. An earlier analysis of over 450 of the donors classified V segments as functional when productive rearrangements were above 56.7% and as segregating when the standard deviation between donors was above 5%. A statistical classification framework was built to diagnose cytomegalovirus status from the catalog of TCR beta chain sequences. In a later analysis, TCR nucleotide sequences were compared against IMGT/GENE-DB human TR gene sequences so that V and J genes could be assigned. Using the TCRdist pipeline, a later analysis assigned CDR3 sequences along with most-parsimonious VDJ recombination scenarios. In a later analysis, each TCR beta chain was defined by its CDR3 amino acid sequence together with its V-gene family, and reads without a unique V-gene family were excluded. A later analysis removed roughly 590 highly shared, low-generation-probability nucleotide sequences to deal with suspected cross-contamination and a sequencing artifact. In a later analysis, a clonal expansion index was calculated for each public chain from normalized within-repertoire ranks of inferred template counts. In a later analysis, generation probabilities were computed using a VDJ recombination model fitted to out-of-frame rearrangements, and the results were checked against IGoR. A later analysis scored TCR-TCR, TCR-HLA and TCR-CMV co-occurrence with hypergeometric tests, applying a repertoire-size bias correction to TCR pairs. To estimate false discovery rates, a later analysis permuted the HLA or CMV assignments 20 times. A later analysis grouped co-occurring TCRs with DBSCAN, adding TCRdist sequence similarity when clustering within HLA-allele-positive subsets. For co-occurrence clustering, repertoires with fewer than 30,000 or more than 120,000 public chains were excluded, along with five repertoires with anomalous nucleotide sharing. Drawn from immuneACCESS, this table holds only the in-frame rearrangements with V and J called that TCRdb kept. Clones are partly lost; checked studies trace under half to an unresolved V gene and leave the rest unexplained. That table supplies the V and J calls and clone size; D and trimming were determined from the DNA. The sample yields about 160,000 clones; over 60% were counted once. The ten most abundant clones make up approximately 13% of the sample.

This specimen comes from a study of cytomegalovirus exposure and HLA in healthy donors (dated by TCRdb to 2015 to 2018). Concerning the study at large: In an earlier analysis of approximately 640 of the donors, less than 350 Gb of sequence data and 90 million to 120 million unique TCR beta sequences from about 179 million T cells were reported. HLA typing included class I and class II loci at four-digit resolution. The aim of the study was to test whether cataloging public T cell receptors could identify signatures of past pathogen exposure. In addition to the first cohort of 666 subjects, a separate validation cohort of approximately 130 different subjects was used. Among a few hundred genotyped donors of the cohort, an average of roughly 240,000 unique TCR beta nucleotide sequences were sequenced per donor, about a sixth of them non-productive. All discovery cohort repertoires had been generated on a single sequencing platform. High-throughput TCR immunosequencing, statistical association of individual TCRs with disease status, and machine learning were combined to predict cytomegalovirus infection status. Genome-wide SNP genotypes for about 65% of the roughly 700 donors were used in a later genetic analysis, which treated that subset as a discovery cohort. Donor age, sex, ethnicity and CMV serostatus were collected together with the repertoire data. The number of donors typed differed by locus, with roughly 629-640 for A, B, C, DRB1 and DQB1, more than 500 for DQA1, 600 to 610 for DPA1, and some 450 for DPB1. The study used immunosequencing to profile the T cell repertoires of more than 650 subjects and linked those repertoires to cytomegalovirus serostatus. About 330 gigabases of sequencing data and 70 million to 100 million unique TCR sequences made up an early release that covered approximately 700 HLA-typed donors. Rather than drawing on any new phenotypic data, the later analysis identified candidate immune exposures from TCR beta sequences and the way those sequences occurred across donors. In an earlier analysis of 587 of the donors, high-throughput TCR beta sequencing was used to judge whether each TCR beta V gene segment behaved as functional or pseudogenic. Because of strong linkage in the cohort, roughly five DR-DQ haplotypes were treated as single units for association and clustering. The genetic ancestry cluster associated with self-reported Caucasian donors included approximately 85% of the 300 to 450 genotyped donors. To study patterns of TCR occurrence, a later analysis re-analyzed previously published TCR beta repertoires from several hundred donors and added high-resolution HLA genotyping.

The cohort comprised more than 550 healthy bone marrow donors. All cohort members were sampled while nominally healthy, although unrecorded immune exposures were likely present. The donor tested CMV seropositive, placing the donor among the roughly 270 seropositive members of the cohort. A peripheral blood sample was collected from each donor, and TCR beta sequencing was performed on peripheral blood mononuclear cells. The Qiagen DNeasy Blood Extraction Kit was used to extract genomic DNA from the blood cell samples. What the authors observed across the whole study: Because HLA typing was unavailable for some donors at each locus, only the typed subset was used in association tests. Sequencing depth was assumed to be roughly uniform across donors in the presence/absence analyses, though that assumption may not hold. A later analysis found that most CMV-associated TCR beta chains appeared HLA-restricted, with HLA associations seemingly driven largely by CMV exposure. Compared with equally common non-associated chains, HLA-associated TCR beta chains in a later analysis were more clonally expanded and had lower generation probabilities. It was suggested by the authors that the approach could potentially be generalized to other disease states and immunological phenotypes. The earlier analysis of almost 600 of the donors excluded fewer than 20 rarely observed V segments, including chromosome 9 orphons, because counts were too low. Cytomegalovirus status was reported to be diagnosed by the classifier with high specificity and sensitivity in both the original and validation cohorts. Only TCR beta chains were sequenced in this cohort, and the absence of alpha or paired-chain data limited detectable features. A later analysis associated 16,951 TCR beta sequences with specific HLA alleles at a false discovery rate of 0.05. According to a later analysis, parvovirus B19, influenza, CMV and Epstein-Barr virus appeared linked to several top co-occurrence clusters. A further reported finding was that TCR beta sequences accurately predicted the HLA-A and HLA-B alleles for most subjects in the first cohort. In a later genetic analysis, fewer N-insertions in productive TCRs were reported among donors in an Asian-associated ancestry cluster than the roughly 700-donor mean. In vitro tests confirmed that three of the cytomegalovirus-associated TCR beta chains recognize cytomegalovirus antigens. A later genetic analysis associated a missense DCLRE1C variant with V-gene and J-gene trimming of TCR beta chains, and an independent cohort replicated the association. In an earlier analysis of about 600 of the donors, most TCR beta V segments appeared in productive rearrangements about 87% or about 30% of the time, broadly matching IMGT annotations. Immune exposure information for the cohort was limited to CMV serostatus. A cluster of highly shared sequence variants was judged likely to represent a technical artifact of the sequencing pipeline. In a later analysis, the rate of TCR association differed among HLA loci, with DRB1 alleles having the most associated TCRs and HLA-C alleles having the fewest. Linkage disequilibrium might explain the correlated functional status among segregating V segments, but an unknown experimental factor could not be ruled out. Strong co-occurrence of HLA alleles, especially DR and DQ, made assigning TCR associations to individual alleles difficult. Because the 87-base-pair reads could not distinguish some IMGT-functional V segments, including TRBV6-2 and TRBV6-3, those segments were excluded. Across donors, most TCR sequences were observed very rarely, whereas some public TCRs were present in many individuals. A total of roughly 160 TCR beta chains were listed by the study as associated with cytomegalovirus.

Per the germline V gene, MNHNS is the CDR1 and SASEGT is the CDR2. CDR3 length: 12 amino acids, cysteine to phenylalanine. The only DNA kept is the CDR3, 36 bases in frame from the first base. Relative to germline, V is 4 bases shorter and J is 4 bases shorter, with 8 bases between their ends. The sample was PBMCs. The source is a man aged 35-49 years in good health and CMV-seropositive. The rearrangement joined TRBV6-1 to TRBJ2-7, with the D gene call left open. The CDR3 sequence is CASSGAVYEQYF. The sequenced DNA: TGTGCCAGCAGTGGGGCAGTGTACGAGCAGTACTTC.